In this sample, the clone carrying this TCR beta chain turned up a few times. Its matching antigen is unknown. The data derive from a study of STAT5B mutations in CD4+ large granular lymphocyte leukemia. Study information: Healthy donors showed HLA-associated enrichment of the CDR3 'QG' motif. The study, taken as a whole, reports: Main leukemic clonotypes were patient-specific, but around 25% appeared at low frequency elsewhere. Without putative leukemic clones, patient CD4-sorted repertoires remained more clonal than healthy CD4+ repertoires.

The method was immunoSEQ multiplex PCR; TCRdb's version includes in-frame clones alone and lacks a portion of them. Of roughly 41,000 clones listed, around 72% are singletons. This receptor was obtained from a human donor in good health. The sample was CD4+ T cells from blood buffy coats.

The CDR3 is CASSLSGGSSYNEQFF. CDR3 nucleotides: TGTGCCAGTAGTCTAAGCGGGGGGAGCTCCTACAATGAGCAGTTCTTC. This chain uses TRBV19 with TRBJ2-1; the match to TRBD2 covers 9 bases. Per the germline V gene, CDR1 is LNHDA and CDR2 is SQIVND (reference sequence). V shed 5 bases, J shed 0 bases, and the junction held 5 bases outside the gene matches. The CDR3 totals 16 residues. Drawing the rest from reference TRBV19 and TRBJ2-1, the complete variable domain is DGGITQSPKYLFRKEGQNVTLSCEQNLNHDAMYWYRQDPGQGLRLIYYSQIVNDFQKGDIAEGYSVSREKKESFPLTVTSAQKNPTAFYLCASSLSGGSSYNEQFFGPGTRLTVL.